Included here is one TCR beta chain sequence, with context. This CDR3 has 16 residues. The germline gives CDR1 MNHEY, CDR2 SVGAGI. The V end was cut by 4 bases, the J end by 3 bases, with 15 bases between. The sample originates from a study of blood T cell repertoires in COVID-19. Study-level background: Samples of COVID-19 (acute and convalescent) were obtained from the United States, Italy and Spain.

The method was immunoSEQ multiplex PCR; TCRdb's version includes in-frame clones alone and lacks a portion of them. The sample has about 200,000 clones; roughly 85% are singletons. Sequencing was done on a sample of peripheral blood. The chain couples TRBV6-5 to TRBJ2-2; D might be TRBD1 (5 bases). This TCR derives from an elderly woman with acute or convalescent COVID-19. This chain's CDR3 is CASSLGRSTYTGELFF. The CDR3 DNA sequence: TGTGCCAGCAGTTTGGGGCGGTCAACTTACACCGGGGAGCTGTTTTTT.